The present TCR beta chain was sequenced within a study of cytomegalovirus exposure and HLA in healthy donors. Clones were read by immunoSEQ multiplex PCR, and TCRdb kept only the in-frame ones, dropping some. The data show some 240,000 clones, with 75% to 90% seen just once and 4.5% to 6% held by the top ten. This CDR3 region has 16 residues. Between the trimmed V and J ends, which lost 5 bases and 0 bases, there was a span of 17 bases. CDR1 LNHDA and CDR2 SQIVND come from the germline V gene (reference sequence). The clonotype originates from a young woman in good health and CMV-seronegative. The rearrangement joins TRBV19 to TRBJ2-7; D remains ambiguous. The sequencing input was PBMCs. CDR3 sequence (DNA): TGTGCCAGTAGTTTCAACGGCGGTACCAGCTCCTACGAGCAGTACTTC. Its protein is CASSFNGGTSSYEQYF.